Shown below are 2 T cell receptor beta chains from a single sample sequenced in a study of control samples from healthy donors and cancer patients. Profiled with immunoSEQ multiplex PCR; TCRdb holds only in-frame clones, not every one. The table records some 120,000 clones, about 90% of them present only once. Source material: blood. The source of these receptors is a man aged 18 to 29 in good health.

This chain links TRBV28 with TRBJ1-4; D not resolved. The germline CDR1 and CDR2 sequences are MDHEN and SYDVKM. V gave up 5 bases and J gave up 0 bases, with 7 bases separating them. CDR3 size: 14 residues. This chain's CDR3 is CASSLWTTNEKLFF. CDR3 coding DNA: TGTGCCAGCAGTCTTTGGACAACTAATGAAAAACTGTTTTTT.

The gene calls are TRBV14 and TRBJ1-1; tentatively, D is TRBD1 (5 bases). The CDR3 length is 20 residues. Germline V CDR1 and CDR2: SGHDN, FVKESK. The V and J ends lost 3 bases and 0 bases respectively, with 26 bases between them. The CDR3 DNA sequence: TGTGCCAGCAGCCAGAAAAGACCGGGACCCCAACACCTCATGAACACTGAAGCTTTCTTT. Translated, it gives CASSQKRPGPQHLMNTEAFF.